These 17 T cell receptor beta chains originate from one sample sequenced in a study of blood T cell repertoires in COVID-19. Using immunoSEQ multiplex PCR, the repertoire was profiled, and TCRdb retains in-frame clones only, with some absent. The data hold over 350,000 clones, with 91% observed a single time. The sequenced sample consisted of PBMCs or T cells enriched from blood (not recorded which). Every receptor here comes from a woman between 35 and 50 years old who had been exposed to COVID-19.

The V and J genes are TRBV25-1 and TRBJ2-3; 8 nucleotides align to TRBD2. This CDR3 contains 18 residues. Germline loops: CDR1 MGHDK, CDR2 SYGVNS. Trimming at V came to 1 base and at J to 2 bases, leaving 11 bases not matched to a gene. The CDR3 DNA reads as TGTGCCAGCAGTGAATCAGGGAGGGGACTAGTTACCACAGATACGCAGTATTTT. This gives the protein CASSESGRGLVTTDTQYF.

The chain joins TRBV6-5 to TRBJ2-5, with D maybe TRBD1 (5 bases). Germline CDR1 MNHEY, CDR2 SVGAGI. With 4 bases removed from V and 3 bases from J, the gap between germline ends came to 12 bases. The CDR3 is 14 amino acids. The CDR3 nucleotides are TGTGCCAGCAGTTTACCACAGGAAAAAGAGACCCAGTACTTC. Translation gives CASSLPQEKETQYF.

V is TRBV2 and J is TRBJ2-3, with 7 nucleotides matching TRBD1. Germline trimming cut 10 bases from V and 5 bases from J; bases unmatched to any gene: 15. The CDR3 is 15 amino acids. Germline V gene sequence: CDR1 SNHLY, CDR2 FYNNEI. CDR3 bases: TGTGCCACCGTGCGCGGACAGGCCCTTGGAGATACGCAGTATTTT. Amino acid sequence: CATVRGQALGDTQYF.

In its sample, this clone was seen once. J is TRBJ1-2 and V is TRBV10-3, with D unclear. The CDR3 consists of 15 residues. The germline V and J ends were trimmed by 3 bases and 6 bases, with 17 bases remaining between them. Germline CDR1 and CDR2: ENHRY and SYGVKD. CDR3 coding DNA: TGTGCCATCAGTGACAGAGGTCTTGACGAAAATGGCTACACCTTC. Amino acid sequence: CAISDRGLDENGYTF.

The gene calls are TRBV7-2 and TRBJ2-1, with TRBD2 matching over 8 bases. From germline, CDR1 is SGHTA and CDR2 FQGNSA. There are 16 residues in the CDR3. The V and J ends lost 1 base and 4 bases, in that order; junction bases with no gene match: 6. The DNA for the CDR3 is TGTGCCAGCAGCTTAGGTGGCGGGAGGTCTTACAATGAGCAGTTCTTC. This translates into CASSLGGGRSYNEQFF.

The V gene is TRBV9, the J gene TRBJ1-6; D might be TRBD1 (6 bases). The CDR3 is 14 amino acids. Germline values: CDR1 SGDLS, CDR2 YYNGEE. Trimming removed 4 bases at V and 5 bases at J, with 10 bases between. CDR3 protein: CASSTQGNNSPLHF. The CDR3, as DNA: TGTGCCAGCAGCACACAGGGTAATAATTCACCCCTCCACTTT.

The chain recombines TRBV18 with TRBJ1-4, with D hard to call. Germline assignment: CDR1 KGHSH and CDR2 LQKENI. The CDR3 is made up of 12 amino acids. The V end was cut by 2 bases, the J end by 10 bases, with 8 bases between. CDR3 nucleotides: TGTGCCAGCTCACCAGAGGGTGGAAAACTGTTTTTT. Translation: CASSPEGGKLFF. The complete variable domain, with remaining parts taken from reference TRBV18 and TRBJ1-4, reads NAGVMQNPRHLVRRRGQEARLRCSPMKGHSHVYWYRQLPEEGLKFMVYLQKENIIDESGMPKERFSAEFPKEGPSILRIQQVVRGDSAAYFCASSPEGGKLFFGSGTQLSVL.

This clone appeared a single time. The rearrangement joins TRBV5-4 to TRBJ1-4; D is undetermined. Trimming left V 0 bases short and J 8 bases short, with 20 bases between. The CDR3 runs to 17 residues. In germline, CDR1 is SGHNT, CDR2 YYREEE (reference sequence). The CDR3 spells CASSLGRGSSAAEKLFF. CDR3 bases: TGTGCCAGCAGCTTGGGTCGCGGTTCTTCGGCGGCCGAAAAACTGTTTTTT.

The V and J genes are TRBV19 and TRBJ1-1; TRBD1 might be the D (6 bases). This CDR3 has 14 residues. Germline lookup yields CDR1 LNHDA and CDR2 SQIVND (reference sequence). V lost 6 bases to trimming and J lost 1 base, with 12 bases between them. CDR3 loop: CASSYRAGNTEAFF. CDR3 nucleotide sequence: TGTGCCAGTAGCTACAGGGCTGGGAACACTGAAGCTTTCTTT.

This chain connects TRBV6-5 to TRBJ2-7, with D unresolved. Trimming left V 6 bases short and J 1 base short, with 13 bases between. Germline CDR1 MNHEY, CDR2 SVGAGI. This CDR3 comprises 14 residues. The CDR3: CASRKTFDSYEQYF. The CDR3 bases are TGTGCCAGCAGGAAGACATTTGATTCCTACGAGCAGTACTTC.

This chain connects TRBV4-1 to TRBJ1-2, with a tentative D call TRBD1 (5 bases). V was pared by 0 bases and J by 8 bases, with 16 bases between. CDR3 size: 15 residues. The germline V gene has CDR1 MGHRA and CDR2 YSYEKL. The DNA of the CDR3 is TGCGCCAGCAGCCAAGACTTCCAGGGAGGTCTAGGCTACACCTTC. It specifies CASSQDFQGGLGYTF.

The CDR3 spells CASSDTHMKNLNTEAFF. CDR3 DNA: TGCGCCAGCAGCGACACTCACATGAAAAATCTGAACACTGAAGCTTTCTTT. The chain uses TRBV5-1 and TRBJ1-1; D is ambiguous. V was shortened by 4 bases and J by 0 bases, with 19 bases between the two germline ends. The length of the CDR3 is 17 residues. The V gene's germline CDR1 is SGHRS and CDR2 YFSETQ.

J is TRBJ1-2 and V is TRBV5-1, with TRBD1 matching 10 bases. The CDR3 runs to 19 residues. Germline CDR1 SGHRS, CDR2 YFSETQ. The V segment lost 4 bases and the J segment 8 bases; nucleotides outside the gene matches: 23. The CDR3 DNA reads as TGCGCCAGCAGCCCTCGTCCGACAGGGGGCGCCGGGGCCACACCGGGCTACACCTTC. Translation gives CASSPRPTGGAGATPGYTF.

The CDR3 here is CATSDTGPHGETQYF. The CDR3 DNA reads as TGTGCCACCAGTGACACGGGTCCGCATGGGGAGACCCAGTACTTC. This chain uses TRBV24-1 with TRBJ2-5; D not resolved. Germline assignment: CDR1 KGHDR and CDR2 SFDVKD. V gave up 4 bases and J gave up 5 bases, with 16 bases separating them. This CDR3 is built from 15 residues.

This clone appeared once. V gene TRBV13 combines with J gene TRBJ2-7; a weak D match, TRBD2 (5 bases). The CDR3 is 13 amino acids. The V gene's germline CDR1 is PRHDT and CDR2 FYEKMQ (reference sequence). Trimming shortened V by 2 bases and J by 7 bases, and 12 bases separated the two germline ends. CDR3 DNA: TGTGCCAGCAGCTTAAACCGGGGAGCGGAGCAGTACTTC. Translating it yields CASSLNRGAEQYF. Based on the CDR3 plus reference TRBV13 and TRBJ2-7, the full variable domain is AAGVIQSPRHLIKEKRETATLKCYPIPRHDTVYWYQQGPGQDPQFLISFYEKMQSDKGSIPDRFSAQQFSDYHSELNMSSLELGDSALYFCASSLNRGAEQYFGPGTRLTVT.

The chain employs TRBV4-1 and TRBJ2-6; D is perhaps TRBD2 (6 bases). This CDR3 region has 17 residues. Germline CDR1 reads MGHRA; CDR2 reads YSYEKL. Between the trimmed V and J ends, which lost 2 bases and 0 bases, there was a span of 11 bases. DNA of the CDR3: TGCGCCAGCAGCCAACGGGACTTAGGCTCTGGGGCCAACGTCCTGACTTTC. Its translation: CASSQRDLGSGANVLTF.

This chain uses TRBV24-1 with TRBJ2-1; tentative D call: TRBD1 (6 bases). V gave up 3 bases and J gave up 5 bases, with 10 bases separating them. The CDR3 has 14 amino acids. CDR1 KGHDR and CDR2 SFDVKD come from the germline V gene. The CDR3 loop is CATSDPTGDNEQFF. The CDR3 region has the DNA TGTGCCACCAGTGATCCGACAGGCGACAATGAGCAGTTCTTC.